The source of this T cell receptor beta chain is a study of blood T cell repertoires in COVID-19. The wider study: Sites in the United States, Italy and Spain provided acute and convalescent COVID-19 samples. PBMCs, B-cell-depleted T cells, or T cells were the source of the cDNA or gDNA that made up the material.

There are 15 residues in the CDR3. V lost 4 bases and J lost 6, with 18 bases in between. In germline, CDR1 is MNHEY, CDR2 SMNVEV (reference sequence). In the authors' methods: Amplification of reference gene primers provided the estimated nucleated cell counts. Assay used: immunoSEQ multiplex PCR; TCRdb lists only in-frame clones, some missing. Clone size and the V and J calls come from that table; the DNA yielded D and trimming. The sample consists of around 130,000 clones, 84% of them appearing once. Sample: peripheral blood. The V gene is TRBV27, the J gene TRBJ1-1, with a tentative D call TRBD1 (5 bases). The receptor's source is a man aged 60-69 years with acute or convalescent COVID-19. In DNA, the CDR3 is TGTGCCAGCAGTTACCGAGGACAAGGAGGGGCTGAAGCTTTCTTT. The encoded protein is CASSYRGQGGAEAFF.